Below are 4 T cell receptor beta chains sequenced from a single sample in a study of STAT5B mutations in CD4+ large granular lymphocyte leukemia. Measured with immunoSEQ multiplex PCR; TCRdb has only the in-frame clones, and not every one. The sample lists more than 35,000 clones, 75% to 85% occurring once. The sequenced sample was CD4+ T cells from blood buffy coats. These receptors all come from a human donor in good health.

The chain is built from TRBV6-5 and TRBJ2-4, with D hard to call. This CDR3 has 15 amino acids. The V end was cut by 9 bases, the J end by 5 bases, with 20 bases between. Per germline, CDR1 MNHEY and CDR2 SVGAGI. DNA of the CDR3: TGTGCCAGTTCGCCCAGGTCCCAAGTGGAAAACATTCAGTACTTC. Protein product: CASSPRSQVENIQYF.

This clone was recorded a few times. V and J are TRBV2 and TRBJ1-6; 9 bases fit TRBD1. V shed 2 bases and J 4 bases; nucleotides not matched to a gene: 3. Germline-derived CDR1 and CDR2 are SNHLY and FYNNEI. CDR3 length: 16 amino acids. CDR3 sequence reads: CASSETGGEYNSPLHF. The CDR3 DNA reads as TGTGCCAGCAGTGAAACAGGGGGCGAGTATAATTCACCCCTCCACTTT.

The chain combines TRBV9 with TRBJ1-2; D is undetermined. The CDR3 spans 15 residues. The germline V gene encodes CDR1 SGDLS and CDR2 YYNGEE. Trimming shortened V by 0 bases and J by 1 base, and 10 bases separated the two germline ends. The chain's CDR3 is CASSVGGRVNYGYTF. CDR3 nucleotides: TGTGCCAGCAGCGTAGGGGGTAGGGTTAACTATGGCTACACCTTC.

The chain combines TRBV30 with TRBJ2-3, with a weak D call TRBD2 (5 bases). This CDR3 is built from 11 residues. The V and J ends lost 5 bases and 11 bases respectively, with 14 bases between them. CDR1 GTSNPN and CDR2 SVGIG come from the germline V gene (reference sequence). The CDR3 DNA follows: TGTGCCTGGTCGGGGTCGCGAGGGCAGTATTTT. Translating gives CAWSGSRGQYF.